This is a list of T cell receptor beta chains from one sample in a study of graft-versus-host responses after intestinal transplantation. No antigen is known for these receptors. Clones were read by immunoSEQ multiplex PCR, and TCRdb kept only the in-frame ones, dropping some. The table includes about 97,000 clones, about 90% detected once. Sequenced material: unstimulated CD8+ T cells sorted from spleen or lymph node cells, taken before transplant. Receptors were obtained from a human donor who was the organ donor for an intestinal transplant. The CDR3 runs from the conserved cysteine through the conserved F or W. A D gene is named only where the DNA matches it firmly. Expanded clones are given a class, and other clones once, few, many or no size at all.

V gene	clone size	J gene	D gene	CDR3 protein	CDR3 DNA
TRBV5-1	NA	TRBJ2-4	NA	CASSLFPLLAKNIQYF	TGCGCCAGCAGCTTGTTCCCCTTACTAGCCAAAAACATTCAGTACTTC
TRBV27	NA	TRBJ1-1	NA	CASSYMGAGDTEAFF	TGTGCCAGCAGTTATATGGGGGCGGGGGACACTGAAGCTTTCTTT
TRBV30	NA	TRBJ1-5	NA	CAWSVGGSHQPQHF	TGTGCCTGGAGTGTTGGAGGGAGCCATCAGCCCCAGCATTTT
TRBV11-2	NA	TRBJ2-5	TRBD2	CASSPRLAGPEETQYF	TGTGCCAGCAGCCCCCGACTAGCGGGGCCCGAGGAGACCCAGTACTTC
TRBV29-1	NA	TRBJ2-5	NA	CSVRDTVFGETQYF	TGCAGCGTAAGGGACACCGTCTTTGGGGAGACCCAGTACTTC
TRBV6-5	NA	TRBJ1-5	TRBD1	CASSHGQGSNQPQHF	TGTGCCAGCAGCCATGGACAGGGGAGCAATCAGCCCCAGCATTTT
TRBV5-8	NA	TRBJ1-4	TRBD1	CASSSSGTGRREKLFF	TGTGCCAGCAGCTCCTCCGGGACAGGTCGACGTGAAAAACTGTTTTTT
TRBV15	once	TRBJ1-5	TRBD1	CATSRVGQGHQPQHF	TGTGCCACCAGCAGAGTAGGACAGGGTCATCAGCCCCAGCATTTT
TRBV7-9	NA	TRBJ1-2	TRBD1	CASSLPGQGSLEHGYTF	TGTGCCAGCAGCCTCCCGGGACAGGGATCTCTTGAACATGGCTACACCTTC
TRBV7-9	NA	TRBJ1-1	TRBD1	CASSQGGSAEAFF	TGTGCCAGCAGCCAGGGGGGTTCGGCGGAAGCTTTCTTT
TRBV28	NA	TRBJ1-5	NA	CASTGYIGQPQHF	TGTGCCAGCACGGGGTACATTGGTCAGCCCCAGCATTTT
TRBV10-2	NA	TRBJ2-1	NA	CASSGRDSFYNEQFF	TGCGCCAGCAGTGGCCGGGACTCCTTCTACAATGAGCAGTTCTTC
TRBV2	NA	TRBJ2-3	TRBD2	CASNLAGATDTQYF	TGTGCCAGCAATCTAGCGGGAGCCACAGATACGCAGTATTTT
TRBV2	NA	TRBJ1-5	NA	CASRGFGQFNQPQHF	TGTGCCAGCAGGGGATTTGGACAGTTCAATCAGCCCCAGCATTTT
TRBV5-1	NA	TRBJ2-1	NA	CASKGELDNEQFF	TGCGCCAGCAAGGGAGAGCTAGACAATGAGCAGTTCTTC
TRBV15	NA	TRBJ1-2	NA	CATSALIANYGYTF	TGTGCCACCAGCGCACTAATAGCTAACTATGGCTACACCTTC
TRBV28	NA	TRBJ1-4	NA	CASSSGTEGWEKLFF	TGTGCCAGCAGTTCAGGGACGGAGGGCTGGGAAAAACTGTTTTTT
TRBV14	NA	TRBJ1-6	TRBD1	CASSTDRVHSPLHF	TGTGCCAGCAGCACCGACAGGGTACATTCACCCCTCCACTTT
TRBV7-6	NA	TRBJ1-5	TRBD1	CASSLGHGTGMFYSNQPQHF	TGTGCCAGCAGCTTAGGACACGGGACAGGGATGTTTTATAGCAATCAGCCCCAGCATTTT
TRBV29-1	NA	TRBJ1-1	TRBD1	CSGVTGGLEAFF	TGCAGCGGTGTGACAGGGGGACTTGAAGCTTTCTTT
TRBV30	NA	TRBJ2-7	NA	CAWSGGGEQYF	TGTGCCTGGTCAGGGGGAGGTGAGCAGTACTTC
TRBV11-2	NA	TRBJ2-7	NA	CASSLKLRGYEQYF	TGTGCCAGCAGCTTAAAGCTCAGGGGCTACGAGCAGTACTTC
TRBV13	NA	TRBJ1-2	TRBD1	CASSLVIDRVDYGYTF	TGTGCCAGCAGCTTAGTAATCGACAGGGTGGACTATGGCTACACCTTC
TRBV7-3	NA	TRBJ2-3	NA	CASSSRRGDTQYF	TGTGCCAGCAGCTCTCGGCGGGGAGATACGCAGTATTTT
TRBV9	NA	TRBJ2-2	TRBD1	CASSLGQGANTGELFF	TGTGCCAGCAGCCTAGGGCAGGGGGCGAACACCGGGGAGCTGTTTTTT
TRBV5-1	NA	TRBJ1-1	TRBD1	CASSSGQFEAFF	TGCGCCAGCAGCTCGGGACAGTTTGAAGCTTTCTTT
TRBV29-1	NA	TRBJ2-3	TRBD2	CSVEGSPLAGGQTTQYF	TGCAGCGTTGAAGGAAGCCCACTAGCGGGGGGCCAAACAACGCAGTATTTT
TRBV6-6	NA	TRBJ1-1	TRBD1	CASRDGTGTEAFF	TGTGCCAGCAGGGATGGGACAGGCACTGAAGCTTTCTTT
TRBV6-6	NA	TRBJ2-7	TRBD2	CASSKLAGEVYEQYF	TGTGCCAGCAGTAAGCTAGCGGGGGAGGTCTACGAGCAGTACTTC
TRBV25-1	NA	TRBJ1-1	NA	CASSPGPTGLEAFF	TGTGCCAGCAGTCCTGGACCGACAGGCCTTGAAGCTTTCTTT
TRBV7-3	NA	TRBJ2-3	NA	CASGTESTDTQYF	TGTGCCAGCGGTACCGAGAGCACAGATACGCAGTATTTT
TRBV5-6	NA	TRBJ2-1	TRBD2	CASSSRDYLYNEQFF	TGTGCCAGCAGCTCGAGGGACTACCTCTACAATGAGCAGTTCTTC
TRBV2	NA	TRBJ1-2	TRBD1	CASSAGTGDGYTF	TGTGCCAGCAGCGCCGGGACAGGGGATGGCTACACCTTC
TRBV7-6	NA	TRBJ2-3	TRBD2	CASSSRGTSGTYSTDTQYF	TGTGCCAGCAGCTCTCGAGGGACTAGCGGGACCTATAGCACAGATACGCAGTATTTT
TRBV19	NA	TRBJ1-1	NA	CASIYGATMGAEAFF	TGTGCCAGTATATATGGGGCTACGATGGGTGCTGAAGCTTTCTTT
TRBV13	NA	TRBJ2-4	TRBD1	CASSPPGQGPKNIQYF	TGTGCCAGCAGCCCACCGGGACAGGGTCCAAAAAACATTCAGTACTTC
TRBV10-3	NA	TRBJ1-3	NA	CAIRPSTGSGNTIYF	TGTGCCATCAGACCCTCGACAGGCTCTGGAAACACCATATATTTT
TRBV7-9	NA	TRBJ2-7	NA	CASSLATPYEQYF	TGTGCCAGCAGCTTAGCGACTCCATACGAGCAGTACTTC
TRBV13	NA	TRBJ2-1	NA	CASSLPRLERGPDHEQFF	TGTGCCAGCAGCTTACCGCGGCTTGAGAGAGGGCCAGACCATGAGCAGTTCTTC
TRBV13	NA	TRBJ2-1	TRBD2	CASSRGTSGGRNEQFF	TGTGCCAGCAGCCGCGGGACTAGCGGGGGTAGGAATGAGCAGTTCTTC
TRBV9	NA	TRBJ2-3	TRBD1	CASSVVGGRDTQYF	TGTGCCAGCAGCGTAGTAGGGGGCAGGGATACGCAGTATTTT
TRBV11-2	NA	TRBJ2-3	NA	CASSPGGFGDGTDTQYF	TGTGCCAGCAGCCCGGGGGGCTTCGGAGACGGCACAGATACGCAGTATTTT
TRBV5-1	NA	TRBJ2-1	TRBD2	CASSLYLAGVYNEQFF	TGCGCCAGCAGCCTATACCTAGCGGGGGTATACAATGAGCAGTTCTTC
TRBV27	NA	TRBJ2-7	NA	CASSFGLLYEQYF	TGTGCCAGCAGTTTCGGTCTCCTCTACGAGCAGTACTTC
TRBV6-1	NA	TRBJ2-3	NA	CASSELGGTDTQYF	TGTGCCAGCAGTGAACTAGGTGGCACAGATACGCAGTATTTT
TRBV19	NA	TRBJ1-2	NA	CASSISGGYTF	TGTGCCAGTAGTATTTCGGGAGGCTACACCTTC
TRBV5-1	NA	TRBJ2-7	NA	CASTKSGQGLLEQYF	TGCGCCAGCACCAAATCCGGACAGGGACTACTCGAGCAGTACTTC
TRBV28	NA	TRBJ1-1	NA	CASKATRVGIEAFF	TGTGCCAGCAAGGCTACGAGGGTAGGGATCGAGGCTTTCTTT
TRBV29-1	NA	TRBJ1-1	NA	CSVEIRGNTEAFF	TGCAGCGTTGAGATTCGGGGGAACACTGAAGCTTTCTTT
TRBV6-5	NA	TRBJ2-5	TRBD2	CASSYRTSGETQYF	TGTGCCAGCAGTTACCGGACTAGTGGAGAGACCCAGTACTTC
TRBV28	NA	TRBJ1-2	NA	CASSSGILIGANYGYTF	TGTGCCAGCAGCTCGGGGATATTGATAGGAGCTAACTATGGCTACACCTTC
TRBV4-2	NA	TRBJ1-3	NA	CASSQDGPGYSGNTIYF	TGTGCCAGCAGCCAAGATGGGCCAGGCTACTCTGGAAACACCATATATTTT
TRBV13	NA	TRBJ2-7	TRBD2	CASRGPPGREVAYEQYF	TGTGCCAGCAGAGGACCCCCGGGTCGGGAGGTGGCCTACGAGCAGTACTTC
TRBV11-1	NA	TRBJ2-7	TRBD1	CASSLGDRGPDEQYF	TGTGCCAGCAGCTTGGGGGACAGGGGACCCGACGAGCAGTACTTC
TRBV5-6	NA	TRBJ1-1	NA	CASSPHFFRAVGTEAFF	TGTGCCAGCAGCCCCCATTTTTTCAGGGCCGTGGGCACTGAAGCTTTCTTT
TRBV14	NA	TRBJ1-2	NA	CASSRSATVLVDYGYTF	TGTGCCAGCAGCCGATCGGCGACAGTCTTGGTTGACTATGGCTACACCTTC
TRBV29-1	NA	TRBJ1-2	NA	CSADSTAHYGYTF	TGCAGCGCCGACTCGACAGCCCACTATGGCTACACCTTC